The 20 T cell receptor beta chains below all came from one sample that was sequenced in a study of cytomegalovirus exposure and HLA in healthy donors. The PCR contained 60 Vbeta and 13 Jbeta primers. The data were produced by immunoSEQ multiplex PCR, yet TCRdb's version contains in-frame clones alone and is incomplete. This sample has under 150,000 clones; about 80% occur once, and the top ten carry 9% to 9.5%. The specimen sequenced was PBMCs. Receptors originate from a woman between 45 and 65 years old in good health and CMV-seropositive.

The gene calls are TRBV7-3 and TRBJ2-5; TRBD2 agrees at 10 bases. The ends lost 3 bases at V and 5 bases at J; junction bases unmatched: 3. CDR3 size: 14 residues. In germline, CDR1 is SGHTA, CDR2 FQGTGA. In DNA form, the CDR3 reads TGTGCCAGCAGCTTCCTAGCGGGAGTCGAGACCCAGTACTTC. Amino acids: CASSFLAGVETQYF.

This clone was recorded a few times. In DNA, the CDR3 is TGTGCCAGCAGCCCCCAGGGACAGGGAAGAATTGAGCAGTTCTTC. Its protein product is CASSPQGQGRIEQFF. V is TRBV4-2 and J is TRBJ2-1, with 9 bases aligning to TRBD1. There are 15 residues in the CDR3. Germline assignment: CDR1 LGHNA and CDR2 YNFKEQ. V gave up 4 bases and J gave up 9 bases; unmatched junction bases: 10.

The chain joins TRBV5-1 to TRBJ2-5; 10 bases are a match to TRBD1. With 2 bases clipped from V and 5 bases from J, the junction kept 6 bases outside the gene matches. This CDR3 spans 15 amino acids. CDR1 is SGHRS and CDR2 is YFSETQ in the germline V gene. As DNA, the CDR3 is TGCGCCAGCAGCTTCGCCGGGACAGGGGAGGAGACCCAGTACTTC. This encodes CASSFAGTGEETQYF.

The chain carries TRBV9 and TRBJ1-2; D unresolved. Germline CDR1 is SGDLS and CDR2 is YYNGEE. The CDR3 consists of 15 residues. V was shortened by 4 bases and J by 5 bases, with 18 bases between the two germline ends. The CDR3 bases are TGTGCCAGCAGCCCCGGGGAGGGTCCTGGATATGGCTACACCTTC. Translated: CASSPGEGPGYGYTF.

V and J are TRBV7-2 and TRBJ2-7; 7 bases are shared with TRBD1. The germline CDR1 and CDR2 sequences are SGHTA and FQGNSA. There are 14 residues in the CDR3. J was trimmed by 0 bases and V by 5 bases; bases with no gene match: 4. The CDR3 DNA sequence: TGTGCCAGCAGCCGACAGGGAAACTCCTACGAGCAGTACTTC. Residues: CASSRQGNSYEQYF.

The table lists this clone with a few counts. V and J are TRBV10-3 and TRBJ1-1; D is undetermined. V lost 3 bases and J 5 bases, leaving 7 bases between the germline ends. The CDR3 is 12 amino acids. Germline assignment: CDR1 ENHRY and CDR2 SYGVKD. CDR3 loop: CAISEEITEAFF. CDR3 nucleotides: TGTGCCATCAGTGAAGAGATTACTGAAGCTTTCTTT.

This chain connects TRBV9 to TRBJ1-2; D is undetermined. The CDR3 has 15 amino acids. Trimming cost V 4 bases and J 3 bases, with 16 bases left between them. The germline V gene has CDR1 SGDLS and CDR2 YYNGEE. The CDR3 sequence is CASSPRLLGDYGYTF. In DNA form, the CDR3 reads TGTGCCAGCAGCCCCCGTCTTCTCGGGGACTATGGCTACACCTTC. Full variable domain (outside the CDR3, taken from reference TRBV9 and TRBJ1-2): DSGVTQTPKHLITATGQRVTLRCSPRSGDLSVYWYQQSLDQGLQFLIQYYNGEERAKGNILERFSAQQFPDLHSELNLSSLELGDSALYFCASSPRLLGDYGYTFGSGTRLTVV.

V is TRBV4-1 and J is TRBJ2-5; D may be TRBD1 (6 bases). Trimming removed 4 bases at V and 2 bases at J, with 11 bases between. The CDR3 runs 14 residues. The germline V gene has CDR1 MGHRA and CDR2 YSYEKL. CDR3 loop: CASSRYRVQETQYF. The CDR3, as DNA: TGCGCCAGCAGCCGGTACAGGGTTCAAGAGACCCAGTACTTC.

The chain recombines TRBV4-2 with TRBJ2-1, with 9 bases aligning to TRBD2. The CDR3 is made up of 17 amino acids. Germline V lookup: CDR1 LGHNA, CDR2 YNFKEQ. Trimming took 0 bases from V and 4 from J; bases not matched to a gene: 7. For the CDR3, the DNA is TGTGCCAGCAGCCAAGATGAAGCGGGGGGCCCGTACAATGAGCAGTTCTTC. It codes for CASSQDEAGGPYNEQFF.

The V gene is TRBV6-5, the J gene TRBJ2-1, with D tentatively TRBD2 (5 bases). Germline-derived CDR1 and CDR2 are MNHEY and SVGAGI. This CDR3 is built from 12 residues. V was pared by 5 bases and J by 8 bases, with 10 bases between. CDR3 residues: CASSEGSHEQFF. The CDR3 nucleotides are TGTGCCAGCAGTGAAGGGAGCCATGAGCAGTTCTTC.

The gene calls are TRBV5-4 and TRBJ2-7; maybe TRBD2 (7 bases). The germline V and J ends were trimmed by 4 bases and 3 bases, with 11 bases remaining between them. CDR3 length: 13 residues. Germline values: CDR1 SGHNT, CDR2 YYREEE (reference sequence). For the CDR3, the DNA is TGTGCCAGCAGCCCGGGGGGACACTACGAGCAGTACTTC. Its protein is CASSPGGHYEQYF.

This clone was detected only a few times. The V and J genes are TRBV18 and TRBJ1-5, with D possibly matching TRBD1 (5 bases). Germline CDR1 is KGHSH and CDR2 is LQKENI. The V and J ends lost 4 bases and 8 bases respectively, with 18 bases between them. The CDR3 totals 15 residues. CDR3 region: CASSLRSGGMEPQHF. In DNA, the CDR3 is TGTGCCAGCTCACTTAGGTCGGGGGGAATGGAGCCCCAGCATTTT.

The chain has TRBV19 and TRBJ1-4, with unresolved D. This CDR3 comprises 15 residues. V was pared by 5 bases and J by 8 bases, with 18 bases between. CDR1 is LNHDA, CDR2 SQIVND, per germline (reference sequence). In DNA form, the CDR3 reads TGTGCCAGTAGTCCACAGCCGGGGATGGGAGAAAAACTGTTTTTT. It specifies CASSPQPGMGEKLFF.

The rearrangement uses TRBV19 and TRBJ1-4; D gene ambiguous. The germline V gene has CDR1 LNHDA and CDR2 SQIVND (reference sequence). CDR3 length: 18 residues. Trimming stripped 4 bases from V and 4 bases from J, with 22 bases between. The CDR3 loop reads CASSTGGVIPPFNEKLFF. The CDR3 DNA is TGTGCCAGTAGTACCGGAGGAGTGATACCGCCCTTTAATGAAAAACTGTTTTTT.

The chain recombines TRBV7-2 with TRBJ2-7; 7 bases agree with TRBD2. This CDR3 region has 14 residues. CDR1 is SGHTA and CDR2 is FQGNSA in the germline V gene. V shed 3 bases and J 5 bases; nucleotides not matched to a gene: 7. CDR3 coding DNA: TGTGCCAGCAGCTTGGGCGGGAGTCTCAACGAGCAGTACTTC. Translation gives CASSLGGSLNEQYF. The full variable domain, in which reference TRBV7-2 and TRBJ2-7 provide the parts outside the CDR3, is GAGVSQSPSNKVTEKGKDVELRCDPISGHTALYWYRQSLGQGLEFLIYFQGNSAPDKSGLPSDRFSAERTGGSVSTLTIQRTQQEDSAVYLCASSLGGSLNEQYFGPGTRLTVT.

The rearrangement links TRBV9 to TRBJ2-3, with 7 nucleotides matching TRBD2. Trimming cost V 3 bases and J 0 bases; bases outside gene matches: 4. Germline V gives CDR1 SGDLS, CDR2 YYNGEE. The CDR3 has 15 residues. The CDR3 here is CASSAGTTSTDTQYF. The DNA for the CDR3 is TGTGCCAGCAGCGCCGGGACTACTAGCACAGATACGCAGTATTTT.

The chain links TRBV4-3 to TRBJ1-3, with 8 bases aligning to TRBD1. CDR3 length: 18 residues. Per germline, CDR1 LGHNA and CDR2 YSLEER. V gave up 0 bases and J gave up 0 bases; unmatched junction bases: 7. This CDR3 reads CASSQERGDRGSGNTIYF. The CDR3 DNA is TGCGCCAGCAGCCAAGAAAGGGGTGACAGGGGCTCTGGAAACACCATATATTTT.

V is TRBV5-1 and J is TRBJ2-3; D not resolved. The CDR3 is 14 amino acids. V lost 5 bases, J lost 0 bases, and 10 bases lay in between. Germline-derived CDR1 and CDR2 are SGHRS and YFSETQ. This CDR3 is CASRHSASTDTQYF. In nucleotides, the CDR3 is TGCGCCAGCAGACATTCTGCTAGCACAGATACGCAGTATTTT.

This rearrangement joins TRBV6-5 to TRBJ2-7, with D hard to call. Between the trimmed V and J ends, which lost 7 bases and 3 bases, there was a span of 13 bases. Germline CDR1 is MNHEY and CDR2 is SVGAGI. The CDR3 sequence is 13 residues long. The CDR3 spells CASKVRSNYEQYF. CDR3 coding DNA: TGTGCCAGCAAGGTGAGGTCAAACTACGAGCAGTACTTC.

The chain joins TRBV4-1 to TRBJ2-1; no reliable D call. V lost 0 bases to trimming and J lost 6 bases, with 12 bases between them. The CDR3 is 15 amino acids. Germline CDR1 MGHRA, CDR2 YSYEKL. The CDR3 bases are TGCGCCAGCAGCCAAGAAGCCCCCAACGGCAATGAGCAGTTCTTC. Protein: CASSQEAPNGNEQFF.